These 16 T cell receptor beta chains share one sample of origin, sequenced in a study of blood T cell repertoires in COVID-19. Only in-frame clones appear in the TCRdb table, and some are missing; sequencing was by immunoSEQ multiplex PCR. Among approximately 170,000 clones listed, 70% to 90% were seen once. Sequenced sample: peripheral blood. Receptors originate from a woman older than 75 with COVID-19, enrolled during active disease.

This clone was seen only a few times. The chain is built from TRBV2 and TRBJ2-7, with D maybe TRBD1 (6 bases). CDR3 length: 15 residues. In germline, CDR1 is SNHLY, CDR2 FYNNEI. V gave up 0 bases and J gave up 7 bases, with 16 bases separating them. CDR3 sequence reads: CASSEARVGASEQYF. The CDR3 DNA follows: TGTGCCAGCAGTGAAGCGCGTGTGGGGGCGAGTGAGCAGTACTTC.

The CDR3, as DNA: TGTGCCAGCAGTTCATTTGGGGAGCTGTTTTTT. Protein product: CASSSFGELFF. This sequence joins TRBV6-2 or TRBV6-3 and TRBJ2-2; no clear D. CDR1 MNHEY and CDR2 SVGEGT come from the germline V gene. V was clipped by 4 bases and J by 8 bases, with 5 bases between them. This CDR3 spans 11 amino acids.

This sequence joins TRBV6-6 and TRBJ1-5; possible D gene TRBD1, 6 bases. Looked up from germline, CDR1 is MNHNY and CDR2 is SVGAGI (reference sequence). V shed 5 bases and J shed 1 base, with 12 bases lying between them. This CDR3 comprises 15 residues. The CDR3 here is CASSKTGGSNQPQHF. The CDR3 DNA reads TGTGCCAGCAGTAAAACTGGGGGCAGCAATCAGCCCCAGCATTTT.

The chain links TRBV6-5 to TRBJ1-2, with a tentative D call TRBD1 (6 bases). The V end was cut by 6 bases, the J end by 2 bases, with 16 bases between. This CDR3 has 15 residues. Germline V gene lookup returns CDR1 MNHEY and CDR2 SVGAGI. Here the CDR3 reads CASRLPVGQNYGYTF. CDR3 in DNA: TGTGCCAGCAGATTACCGGTTGGACAGAACTATGGCTACACCTTC.

The chain employs TRBV6-1 and TRBJ2-6, with 9 bases matching TRBD2. In germline, CDR1 is MNHNS, CDR2 SASEGT. V gave up 3 bases and J gave up 0 bases; unmatched junction bases: 6. The CDR3 has 18 residues. In DNA, the CDR3 is TGTGCCAGCAGTGAGGTTCTAGCGGGGCTCTCTGGGGCCAACGTCCTGACTTTC. Translation gives CASSEVLAGLSGANVLTF.

This sequence joins TRBV19 and TRBJ1-5, with D possibly TRBD1 on 5 matching bases. CDR3 length: 16 residues. The germline gives CDR1 LNHDA, CDR2 SQIVND (reference sequence). V was pared by 6 bases and J by 4 bases, with 19 bases between. The CDR3: CASSLRGTVSNQPQHF. CDR3 DNA sequence: TGTGCCAGTAGCCTACGGGGGACGGTGAGTAATCAGCCCCAGCATTTT.

The chain carries TRBV15 and TRBJ2-7; the D gene is possibly TRBD1 (6 bases). Trimming stripped 1 base from V and 5 bases from J, with 12 bases between. Germline-derived CDR1 and CDR2 are LNHNV and YYDKDF (reference sequence). This CDR3 has 14 amino acids. CDR3 protein: CATSRVTGPHEQYF. In DNA, the CDR3 is TGTGCCACCAGCAGAGTGACAGGCCCCCACGAGCAGTACTTC.

This sequence joins TRBV7-2 and TRBJ1-1, with D unclear. The CDR3 loop spans 12 amino acids. From germline, CDR1 is SGHTA and CDR2 FQGNSA. The V and J ends lost 5 bases and 2 bases respectively, with 6 bases between them. The CDR3 DNA is TGTGCCAGCAGCCTTATAAACACTGAAGCTTTCTTT. It specifies CASSLINTEAFF.

This chain uses TRBV29-1 with TRBJ1-2; 8 bases align to TRBD1. J was trimmed by 8 bases and V by 7 bases; bases with no gene match: 12. CDR3 size: 13 residues. The germline V gene has CDR1 SQVTM and CDR2 ANQGSEA. The CDR3 protein is CSGTIQGGAGYTF. The CDR3 DNA follows: TGCAGCGGCACGATACAGGGGGGCGCGGGCTACACCTTC.

The V call is TRBV10-3, the J call TRBJ1-6; TRBD1 matches at 10 bases. CDR1 ENHRY and CDR2 SYGVKD come from the germline V gene. The CDR3 totals 18 residues. J was trimmed by 10 bases and V by 0 bases; bases with no gene match: 12. The CDR3 sequence: CAISESAQLGQGLSPLHF. The CDR3 nucleotides read TGTGCCATCAGTGAGTCTGCGCAGCTGGGACAGGGGCTCTCACCCCTCCACTTT.

V usage is TRBV3-1 (or the pseudogene TRBV3-2) and J usage is TRBJ1-6; 8 bases are shared with TRBD1. The germline gives CDR1 LGHDT, CDR2 YNNKEL (reference sequence). The J segment lost 7 bases and the V segment lost 5 bases, leaving 4 bases of the junction unmatched. The CDR3 consists of 14 residues. The CDR3 loop reads CASSDGQGNSPLHF. CDR3 coding DNA: TGTGCCAGCAGCGACGGACAGGGAAATTCACCCCTCCACTTT.

The CDR3 DNA sequence: TGCGCCAGCAGCCAACAACAGGGGAGTAGCAATCAGCCCCAGCATTTT. This encodes CASSQQQGSSNQPQHF. The genes are TRBV4-1 and TRBJ1-5, with 7 bases identical to TRBD1. The CDR3 length is 16 residues. The trim removed 2 bases at V and 0 bases at J, leaving 4 bases unmatched. CDR1 is MGHRA, CDR2 YSYEKL, per germline.

This chain uses TRBV18 with TRBJ1-5; D unclear. This CDR3 spans 15 amino acids. V gave up 5 bases and J gave up 4 bases, with 15 bases separating them. Germline CDR1 and CDR2: KGHSH and LQKENI. CDR3 residues: CASSFREGQNQPQHF. As DNA, the CDR3 is TGTGCCAGCTCATTTCGGGAAGGGCAGAATCAGCCCCAGCATTTT.

This rearrangement joins TRBV14 to TRBJ1-1; D possibly corresponds to TRBD1 (6 bases). Trimming shortened V by 3 bases and J by 2 bases, and 13 bases separated the two germline ends. This CDR3 contains 15 residues. Germline assignment: CDR1 SGHDN and CDR2 FVKESK. The CDR3 sequence is CASSHLTGPNTEAFF. In DNA, the CDR3 is TGTGCCAGCAGCCACTTAACAGGGCCAAACACTGAAGCTTTCTTT.

The V gene is TRBV5-1, the J gene TRBJ2-5; D possibly corresponds to TRBD2 (5 bases). The CDR3 sequence is 17 residues long. Trimming removed 0 bases from V and 2 bases from J, with 17 bases in between. Germline assignment: CDR1 SGHRS and CDR2 YFSETQ. The CDR3: CASSLGTWESRQETQYF. Here the CDR3 DNA reads TGCGCCAGCAGCTTGGGGACGTGGGAGAGTCGGCAAGAGACCCAGTACTTC.

This clone occurred once. The V gene is TRBV5-4, the J gene TRBJ2-7; D is uncertain. This CDR3 has 12 amino acids. In germline, CDR1 is SGHNT, CDR2 YYREEE (reference sequence). Trimming pared 4 bases from V and 7 bases from J, leaving 12 bases between. CDR3 nucleotide sequence: TGTGCCAGCAGCGTCCGAAGAGGAGAGCAGTACTTC. It translates to CASSVRRGEQYF.